The entry below gives a single TCR beta chain sequence along with its context. Its antigen is currently unknown. The data originate from a study of siplizumab effects on memory and regulatory T cells. Assay: immunoSEQ multiplex PCR; the TCRdb copy retains only in-frame clones and omits some. The data show 110,000 or so clones, roughly 91% seen once. Study-wide results and caveats: Unstimulated subsets accounted for the mapping of only a minor share of the clones that were alloreactive. There appeared to be greater diversity in naive T cells than in memory cells, and naive T cells seemed major contributors to the alloresponse.

The material sequenced was CD4+ T cells sorted from blood. The clonotype was recovered from a human donor in good health.

Here the CDR3 DNA reads TGTGCCAGCGACCGGGACAGGGGACGCCAGCCCCAGCATTTT. It yields the protein CASDRDRGRQPQHF. The chain has TRBV19 and TRBJ1-5; 10 bases agree with TRBD1. V lost 9 bases, J lost 7 bases, and 9 bases stayed unmatched. This CDR3 is 14 amino acids long. Looked up from germline, CDR1 is LNHDA and CDR2 is SQIVND (reference sequence).